This note documents a single TCR beta chain sequence. Its antigen is not known. This entry belongs to a study of T cell clones after liver transplantation. For the study at large: TCRbeta sequencing after a pre-transplant mixed lymphocyte reaction identified graft-donor-reactive clones, later tracked in post-transplant blood. Blood was drawn pre-transplant, before withdrawal, and after full or failed withdrawal.

The CDR3 consists of 14 residues. V lost 4 bases and J 6 bases, leaving 15 bases between the germline ends. Germline V gene data show CDR1 as SGHAT and CDR2 as FQNNGV. The assay was immunoSEQ multiplex PCR, and TCRdb's table has in-frame clones only and misses some. The sample includes over 45,000 clones, more than 65% of them seen just once. General observations from the study: In most of the 8 subjects, circulating graft-donor-reactive CD4 TCRbeta sequences fell significantly after transplant.

This TCR was sampled from a human patient who received a liver transplant. Some T cells here may be from the graft donor. The specimen comprised CD4+ T cells from blood, sampled 54 months after liver transplant. V gene TRBV11-2 combines with J gene TRBJ1-2; D is ambiguous. In DNA form, the CDR3 reads TGTGCCAGCAGCTCCGGACTTGACACCGATGGCTACACCTTC. As protein: CASSSGLDTDGYTF.